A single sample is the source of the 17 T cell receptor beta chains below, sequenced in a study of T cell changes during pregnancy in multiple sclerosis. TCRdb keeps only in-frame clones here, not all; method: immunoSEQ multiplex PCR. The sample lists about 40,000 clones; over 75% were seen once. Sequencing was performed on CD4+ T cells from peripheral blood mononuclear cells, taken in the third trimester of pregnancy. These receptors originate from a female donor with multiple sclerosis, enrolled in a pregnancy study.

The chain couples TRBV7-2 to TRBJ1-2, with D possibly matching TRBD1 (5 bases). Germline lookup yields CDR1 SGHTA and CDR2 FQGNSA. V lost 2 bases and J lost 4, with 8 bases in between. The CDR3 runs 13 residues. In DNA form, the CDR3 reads TGTGCCAGCAGCTTACAGGGAGGCTATGGCTACACCTTC. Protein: CASSLQGGYGYTF.

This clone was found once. The chain's CDR3 is CASSFYGQRPYEQYF. The CDR3 DNA follows: TGTGCCAGCAGTTTTTACGGACAGCGGCCCTACGAGCAGTACTTC. The chain joins TRBV27 to TRBJ2-7, with TRBD1 as a possible D gene (6 bases). The CDR3 extends over 15 amino acids. Trimming took off 3 bases at V and 2 bases at J, with 14 bases between the two ends. The germline CDR1 and CDR2 sequences are MNHEY and SMNVEV (reference sequence).

The CDR3 reads CASSDFGGFNEQFF. CDR3 nucleotides: TGCGCCAGCAGTGACTTCGGGGGATTCAATGAGCAGTTCTTC. V gene TRBV10-1 combines with J gene TRBJ2-1; TRBD2 is a possible D gene (6 bases). Trimming pared 3 bases from V and 6 bases from J, leaving 12 bases between. CDR1 and CDR2 (germline): WNHNN, SYGVQD (reference sequence). This CDR3 is built from 14 residues.

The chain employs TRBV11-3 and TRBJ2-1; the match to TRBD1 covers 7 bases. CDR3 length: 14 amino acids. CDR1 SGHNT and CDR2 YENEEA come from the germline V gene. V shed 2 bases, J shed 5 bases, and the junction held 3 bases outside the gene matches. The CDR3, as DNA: TGTGCCAGCAGCTTAAGGGGGCAAAACAATGAGCAGTTCTTC. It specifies CASSLRGQNNEQFF.

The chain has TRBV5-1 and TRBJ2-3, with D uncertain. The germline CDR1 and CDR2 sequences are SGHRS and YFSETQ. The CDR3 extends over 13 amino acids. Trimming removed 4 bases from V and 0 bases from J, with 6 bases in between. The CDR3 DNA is TGCGCCAGCAGCGCCGGGAGCACAGATACGCAGTATTTT. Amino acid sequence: CASSAGSTDTQYF.

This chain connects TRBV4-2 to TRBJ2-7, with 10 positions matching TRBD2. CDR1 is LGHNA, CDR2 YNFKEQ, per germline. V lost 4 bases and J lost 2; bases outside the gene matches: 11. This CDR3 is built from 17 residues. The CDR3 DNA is TGTGCCAGCAGCCGACAGACCGGAGCGGGAGGGCCCTACGAGCAGTACTTC. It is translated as CASSRQTGAGGPYEQYF.

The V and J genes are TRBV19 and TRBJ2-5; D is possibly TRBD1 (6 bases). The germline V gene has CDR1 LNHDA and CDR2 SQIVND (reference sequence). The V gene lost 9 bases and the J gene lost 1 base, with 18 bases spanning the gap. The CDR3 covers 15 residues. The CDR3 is CASSRTVILQETQYF. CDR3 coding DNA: TGTGCCAGCTCGCGGACAGTAATACTCCAAGAGACCCAGTACTTC.

The CDR3 spells CASSQGGRNQPQHF. The CDR3 nucleotides read TGTGCCAGTAGTCAGGGAGGCCGCAATCAGCCCCAGCATTTT. The gene calls are TRBV19 and TRBJ1-5; a possible D gene is TRBD1 (5 bases). Germline V gene data show CDR1 as LNHDA and CDR2 as SQIVND (reference sequence). V was pared by 5 bases and J by 2 bases, with 10 bases between. The CDR3 consists of 14 residues.

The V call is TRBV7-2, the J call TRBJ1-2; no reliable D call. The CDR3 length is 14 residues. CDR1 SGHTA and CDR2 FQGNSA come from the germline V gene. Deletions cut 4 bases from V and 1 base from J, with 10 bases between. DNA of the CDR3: TGTGCCAGCAGCTCCCCCGGGTTTAACTATGGCTACACCTTC. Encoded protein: CASSSPGFNYGYTF.

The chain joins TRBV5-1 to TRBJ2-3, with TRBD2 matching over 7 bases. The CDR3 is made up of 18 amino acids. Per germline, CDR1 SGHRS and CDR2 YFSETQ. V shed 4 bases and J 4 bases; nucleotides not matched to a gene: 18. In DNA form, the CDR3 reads TGCGCCAGCAGCAGGTCCCCCGCTCGGGGGGTAAATTCAGATACGCAGTATTTT. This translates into CASSRSPARGVNSDTQYF.

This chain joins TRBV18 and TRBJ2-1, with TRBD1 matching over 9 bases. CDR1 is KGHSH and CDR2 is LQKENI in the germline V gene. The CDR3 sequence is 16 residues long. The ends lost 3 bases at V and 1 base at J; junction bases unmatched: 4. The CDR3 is CASSPRGTGSYNEQFF. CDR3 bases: TGTGCCAGCTCACCCAGGGGGACAGGGTCCTACAATGAGCAGTTCTTC.

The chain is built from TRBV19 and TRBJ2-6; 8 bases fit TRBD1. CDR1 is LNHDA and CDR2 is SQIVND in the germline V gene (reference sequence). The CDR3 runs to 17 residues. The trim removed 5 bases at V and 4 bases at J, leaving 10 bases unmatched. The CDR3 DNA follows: TGTGCCAGTAGTCTGCACCCGGACAGGGCCGGGGCCAACGTCCTGACTTTC. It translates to CASSLHPDRAGANVLTF. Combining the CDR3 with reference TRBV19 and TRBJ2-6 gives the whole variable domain DGGITQSPKYLFRKEGQNVTLSCEQNLNHDAMYWYRQDPGQGLRLIYYSQIVNDFQKGDIAEGYSVSREKKESFPLTVTSAQKNPTAFYLCASSLHPDRAGANVLTFGAGSRLTVL.

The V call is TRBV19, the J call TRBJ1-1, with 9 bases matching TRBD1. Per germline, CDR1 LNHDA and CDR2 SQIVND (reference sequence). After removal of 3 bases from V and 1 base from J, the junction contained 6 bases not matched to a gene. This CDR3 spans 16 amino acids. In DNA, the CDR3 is TGTGCCAGTAGTATCGGGACAGGGTCTGGGAACACTGAAGCTTTCTTT. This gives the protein CASSIGTGSGNTEAFF. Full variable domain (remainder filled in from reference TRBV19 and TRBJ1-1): DGGITQSPKYLFRKEGQNVTLSCEQNLNHDAMYWYRQDPGQGLRLIYYSQIVNDFQKGDIAEGYSVSREKKESFPLTVTSAQKNPTAFYLCASSIGTGSGNTEAFFGQGTRLTVV.

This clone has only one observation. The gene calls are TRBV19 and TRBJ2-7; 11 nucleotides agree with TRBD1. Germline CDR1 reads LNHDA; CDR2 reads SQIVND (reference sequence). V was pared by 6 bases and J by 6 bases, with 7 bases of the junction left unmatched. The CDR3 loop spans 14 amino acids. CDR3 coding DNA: TGTGCCAGTAGGACGGGACAGGGGGATAGCGAGCAGTACTTC. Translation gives CASRTGQGDSEQYF.

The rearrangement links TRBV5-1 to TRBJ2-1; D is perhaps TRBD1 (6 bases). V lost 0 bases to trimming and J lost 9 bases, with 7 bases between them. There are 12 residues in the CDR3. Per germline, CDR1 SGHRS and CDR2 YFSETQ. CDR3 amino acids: CASSLGGGEQFF. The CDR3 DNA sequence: TGCGCCAGCAGCTTGGGAGGGGGTGAGCAGTTCTTC.

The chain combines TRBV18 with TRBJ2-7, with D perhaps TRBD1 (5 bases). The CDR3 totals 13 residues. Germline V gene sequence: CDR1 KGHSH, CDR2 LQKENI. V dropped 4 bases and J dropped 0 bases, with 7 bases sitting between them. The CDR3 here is CASSRQSSYEQYF. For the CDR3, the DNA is TGTGCCAGCTCACGACAGAGCTCCTACGAGCAGTACTTC.

CDR3 nucleotides: TGCGCCAGCAGCCGGGAAACCGGGGAGGGCGCAGATACGCAGTATTTT. Translating gives CASSRETGEGADTQYF. The chain uses TRBV4-3 and TRBJ2-3; 7 nucleotides align to TRBD2. The germline CDR1 and CDR2 sequences are LGHNA and YSLEER. After removal of 4 bases from V and 4 bases from J, the junction contained 11 bases not matched to a gene. The length of the CDR3 is 16 residues.